This TCR beta chain was retrieved from a study of response to subunit inactivated influenza vaccine. This clonotype turned up a few times. Via MiXCR, TCRdb re-called the RT-PCR reads, giving one row per CDR3 protein. This table holds about 540,000 distinct CDR3 sequences, roughly a quarter found once. The CDR3 spans 13 residues. The V end lost 4 bases, the J end lost 3 bases, and 7 bases lay between the germline ends. Germline CDR1 is SGHVS and CDR2 is FQNEAQ. These sequences were also reported in another study, on T cells expressing NK-cell markers. That investigation notes: 5'RACE template switching built TCR beta cDNA with unique molecular identifiers.

The rearrangement links TRBV7-8 to TRBJ1-3; D is unresolved. The clonotype originates from a man aged 45-60 years who received an inactivated influenza vaccine. The sequences come from CD4+ T cells sorted from PBMCs, collected roughly 12 days after vaccination. CDR3 DNA sequence: TGTGCCAGCAGCTCCATCAGTGGAAACACCATATATTTT. This translates into CASSSISGNTIYF.